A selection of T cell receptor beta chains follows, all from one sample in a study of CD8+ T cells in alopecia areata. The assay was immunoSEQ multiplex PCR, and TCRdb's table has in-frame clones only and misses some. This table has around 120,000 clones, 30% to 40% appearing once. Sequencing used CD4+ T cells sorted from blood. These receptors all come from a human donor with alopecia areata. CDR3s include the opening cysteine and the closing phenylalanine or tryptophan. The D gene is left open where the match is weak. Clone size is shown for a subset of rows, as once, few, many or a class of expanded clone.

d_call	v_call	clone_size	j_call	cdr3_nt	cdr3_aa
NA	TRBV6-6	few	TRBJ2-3	TGTGCCATCCGGGACGGTAGCACAGATACGCAGTATTTT	CAIRDGSTDTQYF
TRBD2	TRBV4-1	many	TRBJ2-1	TGCGCCAGCAGCACAGGGAGGATTGTCGGCGGGAGGAGCAATGAGCAGTTCTTC	CASSTGRIVGGRSNEQFF
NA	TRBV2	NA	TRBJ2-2	TGTGCCAGCTCCAGGGAGAACACCGGGGAGCTGTTTTTT	CASSRENTGELFF
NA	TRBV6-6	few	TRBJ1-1	TGTGCCAGCAGTATACAGGGAGGCCCTGAAGCTTTCTTT	CASSIQGGPEAFF
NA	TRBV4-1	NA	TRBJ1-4	TGCGCCAGCAGCCAACCAAACAGGGTATCCGAAAAACTGTTTTTT	CASSQPNRVSEKLFF
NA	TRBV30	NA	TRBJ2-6	TGTGCCTGGGGCTACCCTGGGGCCAACGTCCTGACTTTC	CAWGYPGANVLTF
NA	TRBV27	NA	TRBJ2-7	TGTGCCAGCAGTTTATCAGGCCAGGACTACGAGCAGTACTTC	CASSLSGQDYEQYF
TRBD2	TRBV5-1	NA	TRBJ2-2	TGCGCCAGCAGCTTTCGAGCTAGCGGGGGCGGAAGCACCGGGGAGCTGTTTTTT	CASSFRASGGGSTGELFF
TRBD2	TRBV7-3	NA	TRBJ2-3	TGTGCCAGCAGCCTAGCGGGGGGGTCAGATACGCAGTATTTT	CASSLAGGSDTQYF
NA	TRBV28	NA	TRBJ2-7	TGTGCCAGCAGTTTGGCAGGGGCGAATGGAGAGCAGTACTTC	CASSLAGANGEQYF
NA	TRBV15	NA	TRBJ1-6	TGTGCCACCAGCAGAGATCTTTCGGGATCACCCCTCCACTTT	CATSRDLSGSPLHF
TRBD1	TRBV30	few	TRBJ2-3	TGTGCCTGGACCCTACTGGGACAGGGGCACACAGATACGCAGTATTTT	CAWTLLGQGHTDTQYF
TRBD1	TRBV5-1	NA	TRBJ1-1	TGCGCCAGCAGCTTCGGGGACAGGGGGCGCCGGACTGAAGCTTTCTTT	CASSFGDRGRRTEAFF
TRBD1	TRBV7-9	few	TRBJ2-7	TGTGCCAGCAGCTTAGGGACAGGCTATAACATCGAGCAGTACTTC	CASSLGTGYNIEQYF
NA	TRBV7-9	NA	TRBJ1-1	TGTGCCAGCAGCCCCAGCCCTGAAGCTTTCTTT	CASSPSPEAFF
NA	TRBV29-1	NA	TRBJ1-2	TGCAGCGTTTACTGGGGCTATGGCTACACCTTC	CSVYWGYGYTF
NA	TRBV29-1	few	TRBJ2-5	TGCAGCGTCGCCCCGCAAGACCAAGAGACCCAGTACTTC	CSVAPQDQETQYF
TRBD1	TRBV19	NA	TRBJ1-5	TGTGCCAGTAGGACTACAGGGGAGGGTCAGCCCCAGCATTTT	CASRTTGEGQPQHF
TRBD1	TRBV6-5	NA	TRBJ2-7	TGTGCCAGCAGCCGAGGGGGCGTTAGATACGAGCAGTACTTC	CASSRGGVRYEQYF
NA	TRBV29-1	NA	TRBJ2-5	TGCAGCGCATCCCCCGGACGGGAGACCCAGTACTTC	CSASPGRETQYF
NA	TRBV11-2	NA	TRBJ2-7	TGTGCCAGCAGCTCGGACTTAGACGAGCAGTACTTC	CASSSDLDEQYF
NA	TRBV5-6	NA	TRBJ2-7	TGTGCCAGCAGCTCGGGCAGGGGGAGGTACGAGCAGTACTTC	CASSSGRGRYEQYF
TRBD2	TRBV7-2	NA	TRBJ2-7	TGTGCCAGCAGCTCAATAGCGGGGGGGACCCCCTACGAGCAGTACTTC	CASSSIAGGTPYEQYF
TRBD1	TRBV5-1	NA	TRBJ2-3	TGCGCCAGCAGCCCTAGATGGTTCCAGGGGGCACAAACGCAGTATTTT	CASSPRWFQGAQTQYF
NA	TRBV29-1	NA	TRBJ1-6	TGCAGCCCCGAGGGGGGGTGCAATTCACCCCTCCACTTT	CSPEGGCNSPLHF
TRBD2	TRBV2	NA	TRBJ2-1	TGTGCCAGCAGTCTAGCGGGAGTCGGTTCAAATGAGCAGTTCTTC	CASSLAGVGSNEQFF
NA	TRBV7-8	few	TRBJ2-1	TGTGCCAGCCAACTGGGGGTCTACAATGAGCAGTTCTTC	CASQLGVYNEQFF
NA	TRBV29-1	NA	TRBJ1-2	TGCAGCGCCGACGCCGCTCAAGGGCTCTTTGGCTACACCTTC	CSADAAQGLFGYTF
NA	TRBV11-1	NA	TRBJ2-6	TGTGCCAGCAGCTTAGGCGGCTCTGGGGCCAACGTCCTGACTTTC	CASSLGGSGANVLTF
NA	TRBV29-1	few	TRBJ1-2	TGCAGCGTTTCCCCTAGGGCAGCTGAGTATGGCTACACCTTC	CSVSPRAAEYGYTF
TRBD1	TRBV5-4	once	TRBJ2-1	TGTGCCAGCAGCCCCGGTGGGACAGGGGGAATCCATGAGCAGTTCTTC	CASSPGGTGGIHEQFF
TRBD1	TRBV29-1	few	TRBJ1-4	TGCAGCGTCGGGACAGTTTATCGGGAAAAACTGTTTTTT	CSVGTVYREKLFF
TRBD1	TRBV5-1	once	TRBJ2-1	TGCGCCAGCAGCTTCGACGGACAGGGTCAACAGTTCTTC	CASSFDGQGQQFF
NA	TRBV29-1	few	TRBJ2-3	TGCAGCGTTGCTTACGGGAAGGGGGATACGCAGTATTTT	CSVAYGKGDTQYF
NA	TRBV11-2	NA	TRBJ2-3	TGTGCCAGCAGCTTAGAGGTTTTGGCAGATACGCAGTATTTT	CASSLEVLADTQYF
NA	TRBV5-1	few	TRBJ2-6	TGCGCCAGCAGCCGCAGAGTCTCTGGGGCCAACGTCCTGACTTTC	CASSRRVSGANVLTF
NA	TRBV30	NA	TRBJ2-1	TGTGCCTGGAGTCCTCAGGGTACGAGCTCCTACAATGAGCAGTTCTTC	CAWSPQGTSSYNEQFF
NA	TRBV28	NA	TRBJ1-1	TGTGCCACCCGGGCTGGACAGAACACTGAAGCTTTCTTT	CATRAGQNTEAFF
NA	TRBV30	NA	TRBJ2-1	TGTGCCTGGAGAATACTAAACAATGAGCAGTTCTTC	CAWRILNNEQFF
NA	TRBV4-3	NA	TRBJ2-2	TGCGCCAGCAGGCCGACTCTAGCCGGGGAGCTGTTTTTT	CASRPTLAGELFF
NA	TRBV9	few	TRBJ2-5	TGTGCCAGCAGCGTGGACCTCCAAGAGACCCAGTACTTC	CASSVDLQETQYF
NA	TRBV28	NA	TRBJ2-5	TGTGCCAGCAGTTTAATGGGAACACAAGAGACCCAGTACTTC	CASSLMGTQETQYF
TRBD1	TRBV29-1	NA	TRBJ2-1	TGCAGCGCCGGACAGGGGCACGATGAGCAGTTCTTC	CSAGQGHDEQFF
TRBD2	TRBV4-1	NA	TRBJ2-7	TGCGCCAGCAGCCTCGGAGCGGGAGGGCGTGAGCAGTACTTC	CASSLGAGGREQYF
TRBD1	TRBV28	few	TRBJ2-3	TGTGCCAGCAGGCAGACAGGGGCTAGCACAGATACGCAGTATTTT	CASRQTGASTDTQYF
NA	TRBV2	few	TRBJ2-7	TGTGCCGGGACTGTGGCCTACGAGCAGTACTTC	CAGTVAYEQYF
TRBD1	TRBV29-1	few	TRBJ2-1	TGCAGCGTACACCTCCGTGGGGACAGTGTCGGGGAGCAGTTCTTC	CSVHLRGDSVGEQFF
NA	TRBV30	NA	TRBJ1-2	TGTGCCTGGAGTGTACTCCATGGCTACACCTTC	CAWSVLHGYTF
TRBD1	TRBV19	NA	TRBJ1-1	TGTGCCAGTAGTTCTATGAGGACAGGTCCCACTGAAGCTTTCTTT	CASSSMRTGPTEAFF
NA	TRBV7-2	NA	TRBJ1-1	TGTGCCAGCAGCTCGAGGGGGACTGAAGCTTTCTTT	CASSSRGTEAFF
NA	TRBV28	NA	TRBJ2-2	TGTGCCAGCAGTTTTAATGGAGTTTACACCGGGGAGCTGTTTTTT	CASSFNGVYTGELFF
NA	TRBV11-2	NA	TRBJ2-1	TGTGCCAGCAGGTACGGAACCCAGACTGGGAATGAGCAGTTCTTC	CASRYGTQTGNEQFF
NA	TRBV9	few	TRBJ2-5	TGTGCCAGCAGCCCCCACCAAGAGACCCAGTACTTC	CASSPHQETQYF
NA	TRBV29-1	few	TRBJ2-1	TGCAGCGTTATCCGGGACCCCAATAAAGTTGACAATGAGCAGTTCTTC	CSVIRDPNKVDNEQFF
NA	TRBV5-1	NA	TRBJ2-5	TGCGCCAGCAGCTTGGGAGTAGCTCAAGAGACCCAGTACTTC	CASSLGVAQETQYF